The 21 T cell receptor beta chains in this list originate from one sample, sequenced in a study of PD-1 and CTLA-4 blockade in melanoma. The table came from immunoSEQ multiplex PCR; TCRdb's copy has only in-frame clones and leaves some out. The sample lists 25,000 to 35,000 clones, about 89% occurring once. Sequenced here: CD8+ T cells from peripheral blood, sampled before anti-PD-1 treatment. These receptors were obtained from a human donor with melanoma.

The chain joins TRBV11-2 to TRBJ2-7, with D tentatively TRBD2 (6 bases). Deletions cut 5 bases from V and 1 base from J, with 18 bases between. The CDR3 is 16 residues long. CDR1 is SGHAT and CDR2 is FQNNGV in the germline V gene. CDR3 sequence reads: CASSPLSGRSSYEQYF. The CDR3 bases are TGTGCCAGCAGCCCGTTATCCGGGAGAAGTTCCTACGAGCAGTACTTC.

V is TRBV10-2 and J is TRBJ1-5; D is unclear. The V gene lost 2 bases and the J gene lost 4 bases, with 9 bases spanning the gap. Looked up from germline, CDR1 is WSHSY and CDR2 is SAAADI. The CDR3 contains 14 residues. CDR3 in amino acids: CASSEGRQNQPQHF. CDR3 DNA: TGCGCCAGCAGTGAGGGCCGACAAAATCAGCCCCAGCATTTT.

The chain joins TRBV7-8 to TRBJ2-5, with D uncertain. Germline V gene lookup returns CDR1 SGHVS and CDR2 FQNEAQ. The CDR3 has 13 residues. V lost 2 bases, J lost 5 bases, and 9 bases lay in between. Here the CDR3 DNA reads TGTGCCAGCAGCTTAATGGGTGCGGAGACCCAGTACTTC. Translating gives CASSLMGAETQYF.

The chain joins TRBV13 to TRBJ1-4; tentative D call: TRBD1 (6 bases). This CDR3 is built from 15 residues. Trimming removed 5 bases from V and 7 bases from J, with 17 bases in between. The germline CDR1 and CDR2 sequences are PRHDT and FYEKMQ (reference sequence). The DNA for the CDR3 is TGTGCCAGCAGCGTCAATTCGGGGGCATTTGAAAAACTGTTTTTT. Translated, it gives CASSVNSGAFEKLFF.

The V call is TRBV27, the J call TRBJ2-7; TRBD2 matches 8 bases. V was pared by 8 bases and J by 2 bases, with 11 bases of the junction left unmatched. The CDR3 runs 15 residues. CDR1 and CDR2 (germline): MNHEY, SMNVEV (reference sequence). The CDR3 protein is CASGPGLVFPYEQYF. In DNA form, the CDR3 reads TGTGCCAGCGGTCCGGGACTAGTATTTCCCTACGAGCAGTACTTC.

The rearrangement joins TRBV4-1 to TRBJ2-3; 8 nucleotides align to TRBD2. V shed 0 bases and J 5 bases; nucleotides not matched to a gene: 4. CDR3 length: 15 residues. Germline CDR1 reads MGHRA; CDR2 reads YSYEKL. CDR3 residues: CASSQEEREIDTQYF. For the CDR3, the DNA is TGCGCCAGCAGCCAAGAGGAGCGGGAGATAGATACGCAGTATTTT.

In this sample, this clone turned up once. The V call is TRBV19, the J call TRBJ2-7; D ambiguous. V lost 5 bases and J lost 1, with 9 bases in between. Germline V gene sequence: CDR1 LNHDA, CDR2 SQIVND (reference sequence). The CDR3 covers 13 residues. CDR3 coding DNA: TGTGCCAGTAGTTCCTCGACTTCCTACGAGCAGTACTTC. It translates to CASSSSTSYEQYF.

The genes are TRBV4-1 and TRBJ2-1; D gene unclear. Germline-derived CDR1 and CDR2 are MGHRA and YSYEKL. This CDR3 is 14 amino acids long. V was cut by 0 bases and J by 8 bases, with 11 bases left in between. This CDR3 reads CASSQDISADEQFF. The DNA for the CDR3 is TGCGCCAGCAGCCAAGATATATCGGCGGATGAGCAGTTCTTC.

The genes are TRBV7-6 and TRBJ2-1, with TRBD2 matching over 7 bases. CDR3 length: 15 residues. V shed 3 bases, J shed 7 bases, and the junction held 9 bases outside the gene matches. Germline CDR1 reads SGHVS; CDR2 reads FNYEAQ. CDR3 nucleotide sequence: TGTGCCAGCAGCTTGCTTACGGGGGGTACTAATGAGCAGTTCTTC. This codes for CASSLLTGGTNEQFF. Variable domain in full (rest from reference TRBV7-6 and TRBJ2-1): GAGVSQSPRYKVTKRGQDVALRCDPISGHVSLYWYRQALGQGPEFLTYFNYEAQQDKSGLPNDRFSAERPEGSISTLTIQRTEQRDSAMYRCASSLLTGGTNEQFFGPGTRLTVL.

V is TRBV7-2 and J is TRBJ2-1; TRBD2 aligns across 9 bases. CDR1 is SGHTA and CDR2 is FQGNSA in the germline V gene. J gave up 7 bases and V 8 bases, and 15 bases lay outside the gene matches. The CDR3 has 16 amino acids. CDR3 in DNA: TGTGCCAGCCTCTCTGCGGGCGGGGGGGCCGATAATGAGCAGTTCTTC. It yields the protein CASLSAGGGADNEQFF.

The CDR3 region is CASTPQGAVVEQYF. The CDR3 bases are TGCGCCAGCACCCCACAGGGGGCAGTAGTCGAGCAGTACTTC. This chain joins TRBV10-2 and TRBJ2-7, with 9 bases that match TRBD1. This CDR3 region has 14 residues. The V gene end was trimmed by 7 bases and the J gene end by 6 bases; junction bases not matched to a gene: 10. Germline V lookup: CDR1 WSHSY, CDR2 SAAADI.

The chain carries TRBV25-1 and TRBJ2-1, with 8 positions matching TRBD2. The CDR3 runs to 13 residues. After removal of 3 bases from V and 6 bases from J, the junction contained 1 base not matched to a gene. Germline V lookup: CDR1 MGHDK, CDR2 SYGVNS. The CDR3, as DNA: TGTGCCAGCAGTGACGGACTAGCCAATGAGCAGTTCTTC. It specifies CASSDGLANEQFF.

The chain joins TRBV30 to TRBJ1-6; no firm D call. CDR3 length: 12 amino acids. The germline gives CDR1 GTSNPN, CDR2 SVGIG (reference sequence). V was trimmed by 1 base and J by 8 bases, leaving 6 bases between them. The CDR3 coding sequence is TGTGCCTGGAGTGACGAGCATTCACCCCTCCACTTT. Protein product: CAWSDEHSPLHF.

The chain has TRBV7-9 and TRBJ2-3, with TRBD1 matching 8 bases. Germline lookup yields CDR1 SEHNR and CDR2 FQNEAQ (reference sequence). V gave up 5 bases and J gave up 3 bases; unmatched junction bases: 7. The CDR3 totals 15 residues. CDR3 region: CASSLWQGATDTQYF. The CDR3 bases are TGTGCCAGCAGCCTTTGGCAGGGGGCAACAGATACGCAGTATTTT.

The rearrangement uses TRBV28 and TRBJ2-1, with D possibly TRBD2 on 6 matching bases. The CDR3 loop spans 13 amino acids. V was pared by 3 bases and J by 7 bases, with 10 bases between. Germline CDR1 MDHEN, CDR2 SYDVKM. The CDR3 bases are TGTGCCAGCAGTTTCGGAGGGGCGAATGAGCAGTTCTTC. Translating it yields CASSFGGANEQFF.

The chain recombines TRBV5-1 with TRBJ1-1; no reliable D call. Per the germline V gene, CDR1 is SGHRS and CDR2 is YFSETQ. Trimming removed 0 bases from V and 0 bases from J, with 18 bases in between. CDR3 length: 18 amino acids. The CDR3 bases are TGCGCCAGCAGCTTGGGGGAACCAGAGCCCCGTGTGAACACTGAAGCTTTCTTT. Its protein product is CASSLGEPEPRVNTEAFF.

The chain combines TRBV12-3 or TRBV12-4 with TRBJ1-2, with 7 bases identical to TRBD1. Trimming removed 3 bases from V and 7 bases from J; junction bases left unmatched: 5. This CDR3 is built from 13 residues. CDR3 sequence: CASSLEGAVGYTF. CDR3 in DNA: TGTGCCAGCAGTTTGGAGGGGGCGGTTGGCTACACCTTC.

The chain recombines TRBV7-9 with TRBJ1-5; TRBD1 is a possible D gene (6 bases). Trimming removed 4 bases at V and 2 bases at J, with 6 bases between. Germline V lookup: CDR1 SEHNR, CDR2 FQNEAQ (reference sequence). CDR3 size: 13 residues. The CDR3 loop is CASSSGGNQPQHF. The CDR3 region has the DNA TGTGCCAGCAGCTCAGGGGGCAATCAGCCCCAGCATTTT.

The J gene is TRBJ1-2, the V gene TRBV29-1, with a possible D match to TRBD1 (6 bases). V was clipped by 0 bases and J by 3 bases, with 8 bases between them. This CDR3 has 13 residues. Germline CDR1 is SQVTM and CDR2 is ANQGSEA. The CDR3 spells CSVEEGGDYGYTF. Here the CDR3 DNA reads TGCAGCGTTGAAGAAGGGGGGGACTATGGCTACACCTTC.

The chain links TRBV10-2 to TRBJ2-2; 9 bases line up with TRBD1. With 5 bases clipped from V and 1 base from J, the junction kept 2 bases outside the gene matches. Germline V gene data show CDR1 as WSHSY and CDR2 as SAAADI. The CDR3 consists of 15 residues. DNA for the CDR3: TGCGCCAGCAGTCTGACAGGGGGGAACACCGGGGAGCTGTTTTTT. This gives the protein CASSLTGGNTGELFF.

This chain connects TRBV6-5 to TRBJ2-3; D is perhaps TRBD2 (5 bases). The V and J ends lost 4 bases and 4 bases respectively, with 9 bases between them. Germline-derived CDR1 and CDR2 are MNHEY and SVGAGI. The CDR3 runs 13 residues. CDR3 protein: CASSFLASDTQYF. The CDR3 DNA is TGTGCCAGCAGTTTTCTAGCATCAGATACGCAGTATTTT.